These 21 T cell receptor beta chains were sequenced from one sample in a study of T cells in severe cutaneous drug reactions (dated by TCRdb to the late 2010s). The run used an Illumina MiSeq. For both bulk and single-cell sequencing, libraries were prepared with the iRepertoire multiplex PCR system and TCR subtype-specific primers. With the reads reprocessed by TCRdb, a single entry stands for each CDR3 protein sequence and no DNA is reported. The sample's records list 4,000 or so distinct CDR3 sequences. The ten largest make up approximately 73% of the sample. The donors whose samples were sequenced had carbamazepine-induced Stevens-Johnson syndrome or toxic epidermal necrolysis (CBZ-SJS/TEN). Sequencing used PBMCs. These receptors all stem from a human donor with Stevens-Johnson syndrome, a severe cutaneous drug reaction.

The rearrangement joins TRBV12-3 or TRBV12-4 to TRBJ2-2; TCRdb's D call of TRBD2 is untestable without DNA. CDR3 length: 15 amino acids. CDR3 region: CASSLEGGYPGELFF.

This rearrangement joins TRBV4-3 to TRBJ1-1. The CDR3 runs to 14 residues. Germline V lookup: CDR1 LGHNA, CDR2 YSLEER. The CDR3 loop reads CASSLRGPDTEAFF.

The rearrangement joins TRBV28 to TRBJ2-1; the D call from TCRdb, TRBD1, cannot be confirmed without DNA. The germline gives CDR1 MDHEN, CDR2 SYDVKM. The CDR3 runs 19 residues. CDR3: CASRYPGGGDTEVFNEQFF.

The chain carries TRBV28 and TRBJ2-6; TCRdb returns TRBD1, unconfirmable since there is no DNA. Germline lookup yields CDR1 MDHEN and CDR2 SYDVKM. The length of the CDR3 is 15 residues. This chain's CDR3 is CATDPGGSGANVLTF. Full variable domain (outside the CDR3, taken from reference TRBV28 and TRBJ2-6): DVKVTQSSRYLVKRTGEKVFLECVQDMDHENMFWYRQDPGLGLRLIYFSYDVKMKEKGDIPEGYSVSREKKERFSLILESASTNQTSMYLCATDPGGSGANVLTFGAGSRLTVL.

CDR3 amino acids: CASSFRDSLARCRSYNEQFF. V is TRBV27 and J is TRBJ2-1; checking the TCRdb D call of TRBD1 is not possible without DNA. This CDR3 region has 20 residues. The germline CDR1 and CDR2 sequences are MNHEY and SMNVEV (reference sequence).

The CDR3 region is CASSLEGAYGYTF. The chain couples TRBV28 to TRBJ1-2; TCRdb proposes TRBD1, but this gene call is untestable without DNA. Germline V gene sequence: CDR1 MDHEN, CDR2 SYDVKM. This CDR3 has 13 amino acids.

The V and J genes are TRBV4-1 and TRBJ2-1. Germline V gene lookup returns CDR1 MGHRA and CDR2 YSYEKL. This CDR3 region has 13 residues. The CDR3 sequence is CASSQAFLNEQFF.

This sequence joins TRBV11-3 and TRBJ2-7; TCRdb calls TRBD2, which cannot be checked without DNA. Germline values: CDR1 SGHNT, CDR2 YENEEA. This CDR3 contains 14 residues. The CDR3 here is CASSSSGDVIEQYF.

The CDR3 sequence: CASSQGPRGRVNTIYF. The chain couples TRBV4-1 to TRBJ1-3; the TCRdb call, TRBD1, lacks DNA for checking. The V gene's germline CDR1 is MGHRA and CDR2 YSYEKL. CDR3 size: 16 residues.

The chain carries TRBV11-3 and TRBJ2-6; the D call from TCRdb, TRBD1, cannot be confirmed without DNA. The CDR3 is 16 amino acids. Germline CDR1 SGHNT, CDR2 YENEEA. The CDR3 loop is CASSFAGEPGANVLTF.

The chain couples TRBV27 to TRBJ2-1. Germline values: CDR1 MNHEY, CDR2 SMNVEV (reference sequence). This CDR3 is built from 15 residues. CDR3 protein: CASSLAGSSYNEQFF.

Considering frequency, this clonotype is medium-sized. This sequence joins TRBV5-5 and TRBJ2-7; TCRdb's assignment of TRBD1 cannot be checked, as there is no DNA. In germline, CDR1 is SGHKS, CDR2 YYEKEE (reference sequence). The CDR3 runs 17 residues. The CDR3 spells CASSWDSTGGSSYEQYF.

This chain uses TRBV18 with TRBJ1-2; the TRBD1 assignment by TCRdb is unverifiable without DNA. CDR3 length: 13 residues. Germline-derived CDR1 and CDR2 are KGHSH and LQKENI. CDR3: CASSPSGAYGYTF. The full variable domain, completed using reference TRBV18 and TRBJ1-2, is NAGVMQNPRHLVRRRGQEARLRCSPMKGHSHVYWYRQLPEEGLKFMVYLQKENIIDESGMPKERFSAEFPKEGPSILRIQQVVRGDSAAYFCASSPSGAYGYTFGSGTRLTVV.

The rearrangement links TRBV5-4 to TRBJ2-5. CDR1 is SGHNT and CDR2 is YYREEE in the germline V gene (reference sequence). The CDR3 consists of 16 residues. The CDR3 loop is CASSLATSLGQETQYF.

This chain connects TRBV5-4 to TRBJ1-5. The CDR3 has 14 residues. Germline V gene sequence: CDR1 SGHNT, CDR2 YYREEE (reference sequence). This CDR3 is CASSLGGGNQPQHF. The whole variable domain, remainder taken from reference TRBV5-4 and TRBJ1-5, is ETGVTQSPTHLIKTRGQQVTLRCSSQSGHNTVSWYQQALGQGPQFIFQYYREEENGRGNFPPRFSGLQFPNYSSELNVNALELDDSALYLCASSLGGGNQPQHFGDGTRLSIL.

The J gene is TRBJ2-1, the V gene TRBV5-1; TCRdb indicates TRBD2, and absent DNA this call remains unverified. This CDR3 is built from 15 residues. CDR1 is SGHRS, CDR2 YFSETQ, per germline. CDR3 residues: CASSLAGTQYNEQFF. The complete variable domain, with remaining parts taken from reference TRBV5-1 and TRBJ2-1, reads KAGVTQTPRYLIKTRGQQVTLSCSPISGHRSVSWYQQTPGQGLQFLFEYFSETQRNKGNFPGRFSGRQFSNSRSEMNVSTLELGDSALYLCASSLAGTQYNEQFFGPGTRLTVL.

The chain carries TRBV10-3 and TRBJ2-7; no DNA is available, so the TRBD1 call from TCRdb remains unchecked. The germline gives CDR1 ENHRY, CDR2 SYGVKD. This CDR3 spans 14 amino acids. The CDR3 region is CAIKGQGITYEQYF.

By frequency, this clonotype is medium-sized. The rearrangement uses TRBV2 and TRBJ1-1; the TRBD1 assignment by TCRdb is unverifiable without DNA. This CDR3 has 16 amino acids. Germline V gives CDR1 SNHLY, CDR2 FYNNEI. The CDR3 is CASRIAPGSGSTEAFF.

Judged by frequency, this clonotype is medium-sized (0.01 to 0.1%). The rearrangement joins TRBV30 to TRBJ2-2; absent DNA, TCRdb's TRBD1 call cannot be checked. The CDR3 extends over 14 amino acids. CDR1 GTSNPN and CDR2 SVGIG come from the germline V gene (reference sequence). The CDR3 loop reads CAWRGGTNTGELFF.

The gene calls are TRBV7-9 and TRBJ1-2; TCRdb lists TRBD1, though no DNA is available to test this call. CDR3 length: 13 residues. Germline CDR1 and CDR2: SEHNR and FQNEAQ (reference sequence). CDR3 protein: CASSLGDRDGYTF.

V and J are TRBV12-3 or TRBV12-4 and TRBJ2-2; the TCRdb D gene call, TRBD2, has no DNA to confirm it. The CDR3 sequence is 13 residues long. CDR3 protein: CASSSSRAGELFF.